This T cell receptor (beta chain) was obtained from a study of blood T cell repertoires in COVID-19. Across the whole study: The United States, Italy and Spain supplied acute and convalescent COVID-19 samples.

Germline loops: CDR1 LGHNA, CDR2 YSLEER. The CDR3 sequence is 14 residues long. V was pared by 0 bases and J by 2 bases, with 5 bases between. In the authors' methods: Reference gene primer amplification gave nucleated cell count estimates. Generated by immunoSEQ multiplex PCR, the TCRdb table keeps only in-frame clones and is missing some. From that table come the V and J calls and clone size; the DNA was used to work out D and trimming. The sample holds 100,000 to 150,000 clones, more than 75% seen once. This clone was seen more than once but under ten times. This TCR was sampled from a woman between 45 and 60 years old with acute or convalescent COVID-19. The chain couples TRBV4-3 to TRBJ1-5; D not certain. Material for sequencing was peripheral blood. The DNA for the CDR3 is TGCGCCAGCAGCCAAGACTCGGGCAATCAGCCCCAGCATTTT. It specifies CASSQDSGNQPQHF.